The rows below give T cell receptor beta chains drawn from one sample of a study of identical twins. TCRdb itself ran the 5' RACE reads through MiXCR, one entry per CDR3 protein. The data hold around 370,000 distinct CDR3 sequences, with roughly 9% observed a single time. Sequencing used naive T cells sorted from blood. The receptor source for this set is a woman aged 50 to 60 in good health. Both conserved end residues are trimmed from each CDR3. The order of the fields is D gene, J gene, V gene, CDR3 protein. D genes are given only for firm matches.

TRBD2	TRBJ2-3	TRBV6-1	ASPIGGRASTDTQY
-	TRBJ2-1	TRBV12-5	ASGLPTRGEQF
-	TRBJ1-6	TRBV3-1	ASSQEGLRLQPLH
TRBD1	TRBJ1-5	TRBV19	ASSPGTGVGQPQH
-	TRBJ1-5	TRBV4-1	ASSRGQCDNQPQH
TRBD1	TRBJ2-3	TRBV3-1	ASSPQGGQGTQY
-	TRBJ2-7	TRBV5-6	ASSNLTRTLYEQY
TRBD2	TRBJ2-3	TRBV7-2	ASSSRLAATDTQY
TRBD2	TRBJ2-2	TRBV30	AWSGLAGVGELF
-	TRBJ2-2	TRBV7-6	ASSLEMNTGELF
TRBD2	TRBJ2-1	TRBV20-1	SARSVAGESNEQF
TRBD2	TRBJ2-3	TRBV20-1	SALVSGRADTQY
-	TRBJ2-6	TRBV5-1	ASSLAVPGANVLT
TRBD1	TRBJ2-3	TRBV12-3/TRBV12-4	ASRPTGEPTDTQY
TRBD2	TRBJ2-1	TRBV20-1	SARAKLAGVYNEQF
-	TRBJ2-2	TRBV24-1	ATTGAGNTGELF
TRBD2	TRBJ2-1	TRBV19	ASSIVPAGSNEQF
TRBD1	TRBJ2-7	TRBV6-5	ASRGTGAYEQY
TRBD2	TRBJ2-1	TRBV3-1	ASSHPIPGRSGSLTYNEQF
-	TRBJ1-5	TRBV19	ASSIVGDQPQH
TRBD1	TRBJ2-6	TRBV6-2/TRBV6-3	ASSTGGGANVLT
-	TRBJ2-2	TRBV30	AWSGYHAGELF
TRBD2	TRBJ2-1	TRBV7-9	ASSSPGTSPF
-	TRBJ2-1	TRBV5-1	ASSLTLPLQGEQF
TRBD2	TRBJ2-1	TRBV2	ASTLGLALRNEQF
-	TRBJ1-5	TRBV20-1	SARDIQEHNQPQH
-	TRBJ2-3	TRBV15	ATSKRESTDTQY
-	TRBJ1-5	TRBV27	ASSSTSGVSNQPQH